A single sample gave rise to the 23 T cell receptor beta chains below, sequenced in a study of blood T cell repertoires in COVID-19. Assay: immunoSEQ multiplex PCR; the TCRdb copy retains only in-frame clones and omits some. The table records approximately 52,000 clones, around 93% of them present only once. The sequenced sample was peripheral blood. These receptors were obtained from a man aged 50-59 years with acute or convalescent COVID-19.

The CDR3 region is CASSFSGGAISYEQYF. CDR3 nucleotide sequence: TGTGCCAGCAGTTTTAGCGGGGGGGCCATCTCCTACGAGCAGTACTTC. The chain joins TRBV27 to TRBJ2-7; 11 positions match TRBD2. The CDR3 has 16 residues. Germline V gene data show CDR1 as MNHEY and CDR2 as SMNVEV (reference sequence). The trim removed 3 bases at V and 0 bases at J, leaving 4 bases unmatched.

The gene calls are TRBV6-5 and TRBJ1-5; D uncertain. V was clipped by 11 bases and J by 0 bases, with 17 bases between them. The germline CDR1 and CDR2 sequences are MNHEY and SVGAGI. CDR3 length equals 15 residues. The CDR3 DNA is TGTGCCTACCGAAGGAGGAGATATAGCAATCAGCCCCAGCATTTT. It is translated as CAYRRRRYSNQPQHF.

The rearrangement joins TRBV7-2 to TRBJ2-2, with D possibly being TRBD1 (6 bases). The CDR3 is 15 residues long. The ends were cut back, 5 bases at V and 0 bases at J, with 10 bases in the middle. Germline V gives CDR1 SGHTA, CDR2 FQGNSA. Here the CDR3 DNA reads TGTGCCAGCAGCACAGGGACAACGAACACCGGGGAGCTGTTTTTT. Translation gives CASSTGTTNTGELFF.

A single count supports this clone. This chain joins TRBV6-2 or TRBV6-3 and TRBJ2-1; D is undetermined. The CDR3 sequence is 15 residues long. The ends were cut back, 2 bases at V and 1 base at J, with 9 bases in the middle. The germline V gene encodes CDR1 MNHEY and CDR2 SVGEGT. CDR3 in amino acids: CASSYQRQSYNEQFF. The CDR3 DNA reads as TGTGCCAGCAGTTACCAACGTCAGTCCTACAATGAGCAGTTCTTC.

V and J are TRBV11-2 and TRBJ2-2; D is possibly TRBD1 (8 bases). Germline V CDR1 and CDR2: SGHAT, FQNNGV. This CDR3 region has 15 residues. Trimming stripped 5 bases from V and 7 bases from J, with 17 bases between. CDR3 residues: CASSLHRGGSGELFF. CDR3 nucleotides: TGTGCCAGCAGCCTCCACAGGGGGGGAAGCGGGGAGCTGTTTTTT.

The chain couples TRBV6-5 to TRBJ2-6; weak D call: TRBD1 (6 bases). The CDR3 length is 16 residues. The germline gives CDR1 MNHEY, CDR2 SVGAGI. Deletions cut 4 bases from V and 2 bases from J, with 12 bases between. The CDR3 spells CASSSPGQTGANVLTF. The DNA of the CDR3 is TGTGCCAGCAGTTCTCCGGGACAAACTGGGGCCAACGTCCTGACTTTC.

The rearrangement joins TRBV28 to TRBJ2-7, with 8 bases that match TRBD1. The germline gives CDR1 MDHEN, CDR2 SYDVKM. The CDR3 sequence is 13 residues long. The ends lost 4 bases at V and 3 bases at J; junction bases unmatched: 2. The CDR3 DNA reads as TGTGCCAGCAGTTCCAGGGGGCGCTACGAGCAGTACTTC. Translating it yields CASSSRGRYEQYF. The entire variable domain, with the rest obtained from reference TRBV28 and TRBJ2-7, is as follows: DVKVTQSSRYLVKRTGEKVFLECVQDMDHENMFWYRQDPGLGLRLIYFSYDVKMKEKGDIPEGYSVSREKKERFSLILESASTNQTSMYLCASSSRGRYEQYFGPGTRLTVT.

V usage is TRBV24-1 and J usage is TRBJ2-2; D might be TRBD1 (5 bases). The CDR3 totals 15 residues. Trimming shortened V by 2 bases and J by 7 bases, and 13 bases separated the two germline ends. Germline V gives CDR1 KGHDR, CDR2 SFDVKD. The CDR3 nucleotides read TGTGCCACCAGTGATTCGGTCGGCAGGGTCGGGGAGCTGTTTTTT. Its protein product is CATSDSVGRVGELFF.

This clone was seen once. The V gene is TRBV11-2, the J gene TRBJ1-2; 9 bases match TRBD1. The junction had 6 bases not matched to a gene; V was cut back by 3 bases and J by 4 bases. CDR1 SGHAT and CDR2 FQNNGV come from the germline V gene. This CDR3 comprises 15 residues. The CDR3, as DNA: TGTGCCAGCAGCTTGACCGGGACAGGGACCTATGGCTACACCTTC. This sequence encodes CASSLTGTGTYGYTF.

The rearrangement uses TRBV7-9 and TRBJ1-2; 8 bases line up with TRBD1. The V and J ends lost 1 base and 4 bases, in that order; junction bases with no gene match: 11. The CDR3 extends over 17 amino acids. Germline CDR1 is SEHNR and CDR2 is FQNEAQ (reference sequence). CDR3 in DNA: TGTGCCAGCAGCTTAGACGGCCCCGGGACAGGTTCCTATGGCTACACCTTC. Its protein product is CASSLDGPGTGSYGYTF.

The chain recombines TRBV19 with TRBJ2-1, with 9 bases that match TRBD1. There are 15 residues in the CDR3. With 4 bases clipped from V and 3 bases from J, the junction kept 4 bases outside the gene matches. Germline assignment: CDR1 LNHDA and CDR2 SQIVND (reference sequence). The CDR3 is CASSTRDRDYNEQFF. CDR3 bases: TGTGCCAGTAGTACTCGGGACAGGGACTACAATGAGCAGTTCTTC.

This clone was found a few times. This rearrangement joins TRBV7-2 to TRBJ2-5; 8 bases match TRBD2. Germline lookup yields CDR1 SGHTA and CDR2 FQGNSA. The CDR3 spans 16 residues. Trimming took 1 base from V and 2 from J; bases not matched to a gene: 6. CDR3 in amino acids: CASSLVSGGPQETQYF. The CDR3 DNA is TGTGCCAGCAGCTTAGTGTCGGGGGGGCCTCAAGAGACCCAGTACTTC.

The CDR3 here is CASSPQDRVLDGYTF. CDR3 sequence (DNA): TGTGCCAGCTCACCTCAAGACAGGGTGCTTGATGGCTACACCTTC. V and J are TRBV18 and TRBJ1-2, with 7 bases aligning to TRBD1. CDR3 size: 15 residues. Germline lookup yields CDR1 KGHSH and CDR2 LQKENI. V gave up 3 bases and J gave up 6 bases; unmatched junction bases: 10.

CDR3 sequence reads: CASSIAPATNEKLFF. The CDR3 DNA reads TGCGCCAGCAGCATCGCTCCGGCAACTAATGAAAAACTGTTTTTT. The rearrangement uses TRBV5-1 and TRBJ1-4; D is unresolved. V gave up 4 bases and J gave up 0 bases, with 10 bases separating them. CDR3 length: 15 residues. CDR1 is SGHRS and CDR2 is YFSETQ in the germline V gene. Full variable domain (rest looked up from reference TRBV5-1 and TRBJ1-4): KAGVTQTPRYLIKTRGQQVTLSCSPISGHRSVSWYQQTPGQGLQFLFEYFSETQRNKGNFPGRFSGRQFSNSRSEMNVSTLELGDSALYLCASSIAPATNEKLFFGSGTQLSVL.

The chain uses TRBV7-9 and TRBJ2-3; 7 positions match TRBD1. Germline V gene sequence: CDR1 SEHNR, CDR2 FQNEAQ (reference sequence). V dropped 5 bases and J dropped 4; count of bases not matched to a gene: 12. This CDR3 contains 16 residues. CDR3 coding DNA: TGTGCCAGCAGCGCACAGGGGAATTCTCGGGCAGATACGCAGTATTTT. It encodes CASSAQGNSRADTQYF.

The V gene is TRBV27, the J gene TRBJ1-2, with 7 nucleotides matching TRBD1. The J segment lost 5 bases and the V segment lost 3 bases, leaving 12 bases of the junction unmatched. This CDR3 spans 16 amino acids. Germline assignment: CDR1 MNHEY and CDR2 SMNVEV (reference sequence). CDR3 DNA sequence: TGTGCCAGCAGTTTTGCTATTGCAGGGGGTGATTATGGCTACACCTTC. It encodes CASSFAIAGGDYGYTF.

CDR3 coding DNA: TGTGCCAGCAGTTACAGGGGGAATGAGCAGTTCTTC. This translates into CASSYRGNEQFF. V is TRBV6-5 and J is TRBJ2-1, with D perhaps matching TRBD1 (6 bases). The V gene lost 2 bases and the J gene lost 7 bases, with 6 bases spanning the gap. This CDR3 has 12 amino acids. CDR1 is MNHEY, CDR2 SVGAGI, per germline.

The chain is built from TRBV2 and TRBJ1-1; 8 bases are shared with TRBD1. Looked up from germline, CDR1 is SNHLY and CDR2 is FYNNEI. V lost 6 bases to trimming and J lost 2 bases; unmatched junction nucleotides: 5. This CDR3 region has 14 residues. CDR3 nucleotides: TGTGCCAGCAGGGACAGGGCGGTAAACACTGAAGCTTTCTTT. This sequence encodes CASRDRAVNTEAFF.

V and J are TRBV3-1 (or the pseudogene TRBV3-2) and TRBJ2-7; 7 nucleotides align to TRBD1. The V gene's germline CDR1 is LGHDT and CDR2 YNNKEL (reference sequence). CDR3 length equals 13 residues. The junction had 4 bases not matched to a gene; V was cut back by 2 bases and J by 6 bases. CDR3 region: CASSQIQGIEQYF. Written as DNA, the CDR3 is TGTGCCAGCAGCCAAATACAGGGGATCGAGCAGTACTTC.

This clone was detected once. The rearrangement links TRBV7-2 to TRBJ2-7; 8 bases map to TRBD2. V shed 3 bases, J shed 4 bases, and the junction held 8 bases outside the gene matches. Per the germline V gene, CDR1 is SGHTA and CDR2 is FQGNSA. This CDR3 has 15 residues. The DNA of the CDR3 is TGTGCCAGCAGCTTTACCGCGGGGGGCCCATACGAGCAGTACTTC. The encoded protein is CASSFTAGGPYEQYF.

The chain combines TRBV5-1 with TRBJ2-7; 7 bases map to TRBD1. Looked up from germline, CDR1 is SGHRS and CDR2 is YFSETQ. The CDR3 is 16 residues long. The V gene end was trimmed by 3 bases and the J gene end by 2 bases; junction bases not matched to a gene: 11. This chain's CDR3 is CASSSTGTAIAYEQYF. The CDR3 DNA is TGCGCCAGCAGCTCTACCGGGACAGCAATTGCCTACGAGCAGTACTTC. The full variable domain, with the rest looked up from reference TRBV5-1 and TRBJ2-7, is KAGVTQTPRYLIKTRGQQVTLSCSPISGHRSVSWYQQTPGQGLQFLFEYFSETQRNKGNFPGRFSGRQFSNSRSEMNVSTLELGDSALYLCASSSTGTAIAYEQYFGPGTRLTVT.

The rearrangement links TRBV15 to TRBJ1-2; 9 bases are a match to TRBD1. CDR1 is LNHNV and CDR2 is YYDKDF in the germline V gene (reference sequence). The V and J ends lost 1 base and 5 bases, in that order; junction bases with no gene match: 2. This CDR3 has 14 residues. The CDR3, as DNA: TGTGCCACCAGCAGAGGCGGGACAGGGTATGGCTACACCTTC. Protein: CATSRGGTGYGYTF.

The gene calls are TRBV5-8 and TRBJ2-7; 9 positions agree with TRBD1. Trimming took 4 bases from V and 0 from J; bases not matched to a gene: 11. The CDR3 is 17 residues long. In germline, CDR1 is SGHTS, CDR2 YDEGEE. The CDR3 reads CASSKDPTGGSSYEQYF. The CDR3 DNA sequence: TGTGCCAGCAGCAAAGATCCGACAGGGGGGAGCTCCTACGAGCAGTACTTC.